This TCR beta chain was recovered during a study of OX40 agonist ivuxolimab in advanced cancers. Study information: The diagnoses of dose-escalation patients were hepatocellular carcinoma, melanoma, renal cell or head and neck cancer.

The ends were cut back, 0 bases at V and 3 bases at J, with 9 bases in the middle. The CDR3 is made up of 14 amino acids. Germline loops: CDR1 MNHEY, CDR2 SMNVEV (reference sequence). The study's findings and limits: Low clonal expansion, among the lowest seen, marked partial responders at 0.1-3.0 mg/kg.

The table came from immunoSEQ multiplex PCR; TCRdb's copy has only in-frame clones and leaves some out. The sample lists just under 80,000 clones; about four fifths were seen once. Cycle 7 day 1, cycle 4 day 1, and baseline were the timepoints at which blood was sampled. Worth noting for this clone: The antigen is not known.

The clonotype comes from an adult with an advanced solid tumor such as melanoma, head and neck, liver or kidney cancer. The specimen comprised CD4+ or CD8+ T cells sorted from blood, sampled in a trial of the OX40 agonist ivuxolimab. The V call is TRBV27, the J call TRBJ2-7; no firm D call. The CDR3 region is CASSLSWPFYEQYF. The CDR3 bases are TGTGCCAGCAGTTTATCATGGCCTTTCTACGAGCAGTACTTC.